The following is a T cell receptor beta chain sequence with its context. Its antigen is still unknown. This entry comes from a study of T-cell memory formation after mild COVID-19. Whole-study results and caveats: Clones that contracted from day 15 to 85 had balanced CD4/CD8; later expanders were CD4+ biased. In second-wave clones peaking day 37, SARS-CoV-2 specificity remained unconfirmed.

A 5'RACE reaction primed in the constant segment made cDNA libraries of TCR alpha and TCR beta, and these carried sample barcodes and UMIs. A single record per CDR3 protein comes from TCRdb applying MiXCR to the 5' RACE reads. This table has about 350,000 distinct CDR3 sequences, roughly 15% appearing once. The germline V gene has CDR1 DFQATT and CDR2 SNEGSKA (reference sequence). Trimming pared 3 bases from V and 0 bases from J, leaving 6 bases between. The CDR3 runs 12 residues. The TCR comes from a man aged 18 to 30 who had mild COVID-19 (a few samples of this study predate the infection). Cell type and time point are not known. The genes are TRBV20-1 and TRBJ2-7, with a weak D call TRBD2 (6 bases). Material: PBMCs or a T cell subset sorted from them (not recorded which). This chain's CDR3 is CSARDYSYEQYF. For the CDR3, the DNA is TGCAGTGCTAGGGACTACTCCTACGAGCAGTACTTC.